This T cell receptor (beta chain) was observed in a study of CD8 T cells in ankylosing spondylitis. After removal of 5 bases from V and 8 bases from J, the junction contained 6 bases not matched to a gene. CDR3 length equals 13 residues. Per germline, CDR1 MNHNS and CDR2 SASEGT. A note on this clonotype: Its antigen is currently unknown.

Study-level findings and limits: A subset of motif variants has previously been described in the synovial fluid and blood of reactive arthritis. Reports say disease-linked clones showed up significantly more in matched ankylosing spondylitis synovial fluid. A motif of 7 or 8 highly homologous TCR beta variants was seen as apparently characteristic of ankylosing spondylitis blood. Within peripheral blood, clones linked to disease were CD8+ and relatively rare.

Using quantitative 5'-RACE with molecular barcodes, the authors made TCR beta libraries. TCRdb reanalysed the 5' RACE reads using MiXCR and keeps one entry per CDR3 protein. Of hundreds of thousands of distinct CDR3 sequences in the sample, 15% to 20% are singletons; the top ten hold approximately 1%. The genes are TRBV6-1 and TRBJ1-2; the match to TRBD1 covers 9 bases. The sample consisted of blood, either unsorted or a sorted T cell fraction (not recorded which). The origin of this receptor is a male donor with ankylosing spondylitis. The CDR3 region is CASSQGQGTGYTF. CDR3 DNA: TGTGCCAGCAGTCAGGGACAGGGAACGGGCTACACCTTC.